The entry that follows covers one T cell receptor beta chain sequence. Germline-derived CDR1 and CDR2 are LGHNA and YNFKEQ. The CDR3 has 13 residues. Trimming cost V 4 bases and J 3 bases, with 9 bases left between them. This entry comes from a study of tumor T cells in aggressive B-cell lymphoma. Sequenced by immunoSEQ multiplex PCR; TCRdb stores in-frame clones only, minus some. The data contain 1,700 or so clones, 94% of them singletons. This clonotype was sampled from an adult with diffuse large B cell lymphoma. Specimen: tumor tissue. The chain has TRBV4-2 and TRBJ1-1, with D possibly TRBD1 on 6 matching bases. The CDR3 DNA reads TGTGCCAGCAGCCGAACAGGGTACACTGAAGCTTTCTTT. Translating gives CASSRTGYTEAFF.